Shown below are 27 T cell receptor beta chains from a single sample sequenced in a study of early T cells in non-severe SARS-CoV-2 infection. TCRdb itself ran the 5' RACE reads through MiXCR, one entry per CDR3 protein. The data contain some 70,000 distinct CDR3 sequences, roughly 5% of them seen just once; the ten biggest clones take up around 4.9%. The sample consisted of whole blood. The source is an adult who was a healthcare worker with PCR-confirmed SARS-CoV-2 infection or an uninfected control (not recorded which).

The rearrangement joins TRBV29-1 to TRBJ2-3; 8 bases align to TRBD1. The CDR3 covers 14 residues. Trimming at V came to 4 bases and at J to 2 bases, leaving 5 bases not matched to a gene. Germline CDR1 reads SQVTM; CDR2 reads ANQGSEA. The CDR3 DNA is TGCAGCGTTGGAGGGGGACAGGACACAGATACGCAGTATTTT. This encodes CSVGGGQDTDTQYF.

This chain uses TRBV20-1 with TRBJ2-4, with 7 positions matching TRBD2. Germline assignment: CDR1 DFQATT and CDR2 SNEGSKA (reference sequence). CDR3 length: 14 amino acids. J gave up 3 bases and V 8 bases, and 10 bases lay outside the gene matches. The CDR3 reads CSPQVTGGKNIQYF. CDR3 in DNA: TGCAGTCCACAAGTAACGGGGGGCAAAAACATTCAGTACTTC.

This clonotype was recorded at least ten times. The rearrangement joins TRBV10-3 to TRBJ2-7; 7 bases agree with TRBD1. The CDR3 runs to 11 residues. V lost 6 bases and J lost 9; bases outside the gene matches: 5. Germline CDR1 is ENHRY and CDR2 is SYGVKD. The CDR3 DNA reads TGTGCCATCAGAACAGGGGAGACGCAGTACTTC. Encoded protein: CAIRTGETQYF.

This clonotype was picked up many times. The V and J genes are TRBV27 and TRBJ2-4; TRBD2 agrees at 8 bases. Germline V lookup: CDR1 MNHEY, CDR2 SMNVEV (reference sequence). Trimming removed 10 bases from V and 4 bases from J; junction bases left unmatched: 21. The CDR3 covers 18 residues. The CDR3 DNA follows: TGTGCCATCTCCCTCGGGGGGGTTGAGGGAGAGGTAAAAAACATTCAGTACTTC. Translating it yields CAISLGGVEGEVKNIQYF.

A few counts support this clonotype. The chain employs TRBV14 and TRBJ2-5; TRBD1 agrees at 8 bases. CDR3 length equals 16 residues. V gave up 2 bases and J gave up 5 bases; unmatched junction bases: 10. Germline V CDR1 and CDR2: SGHDN, FVKESK. Here the CDR3 DNA reads TGTGCCAGCAGCCAAAACGGACAGGGAGTGAGGGAGACCCAGTACTTC. It specifies CASSQNGQGVRETQYF.

In its sample, this clonotype was seen many times. This sequence joins TRBV3-1 and TRBJ2-2; 10 nucleotides line up with TRBD2. CDR3 length equals 17 residues. From germline, CDR1 is LGHDT and CDR2 YNNKEL (reference sequence). The V gene end was trimmed by 0 bases and the J gene end by 4 bases; junction bases not matched to a gene: 5. In DNA, the CDR3 is TGTGCCAGCAGCCAAGATTGGAGCGGGGGGGCCACCGGGGAGCTGTTTTTT. Translated: CASSQDWSGGATGELFF.

In this sample, this clonotype turned up many times. The CDR3 sequence: CSVGTGVPLTEAFF. CDR3 nucleotide sequence: TGCAGCGTCGGGACAGGGGTACCTCTAACTGAAGCTTTCTTT. The rearrangement links TRBV29-1 to TRBJ1-1; 10 bases map to TRBD1. CDR3 length: 14 amino acids. The V segment lost 6 bases and the J segment 5 bases; nucleotides outside the gene matches: 9. From germline, CDR1 is SQVTM and CDR2 ANQGSEA.

This clonotype was found a few times. Since no conserved phenylalanine or tryptophan closes the CDR3, a read error is the likely cause. V gene TRBV5-4 combines with J gene TRBJ2-1; TRBD2 aligns across 9 bases. This CDR3 contains 15 residues. Germline V gives CDR1 SGHNT, CDR2 YYREEE (reference sequence). The J segment lost 5 bases and the V segment lost 2 bases, leaving 5 bases of the junction unmatched. CDR3 bases: TGTGCCAGCAGCTTCCTAGGACTAGCGAACAATGAGCAGTTCCTC. Protein: CASSFLGLANNEQFL.

In DNA form, the CDR3 reads TGTGCCAGCAGTGAGAGGGTTCTAAATGGCTACACCTTC. It specifies CASSERVLNGYTF. V gene TRBV2 combines with J gene TRBJ1-2; D call uncertain. The V gene's germline CDR1 is SNHLY and CDR2 FYNNEI. V was pared by 3 bases and J by 6 bases, with 11 bases between. The CDR3 extends over 13 amino acids.

Ten or more counts support this clonotype. This rearrangement joins TRBV6-2 or TRBV6-3 to TRBJ2-1; a possible D gene is TRBD1 (5 bases). Germline CDR1 reads MNHEY; CDR2 reads SVGEGT. The V end lost 8 bases, the J end lost 0 bases, and 23 bases lay between the germline ends. The CDR3 is 18 residues long. The CDR3 nucleotides read TGTGCCAGCCAAGGGGTCCACCTGAGACCTAACTCCTACAATGAGCAGTTCTTC. Residues: CASQGVHLRPNSYNEQFF.

In this sample, this clonotype turned up many times. The CDR3, as DNA: TGTGCCAGCAGCTTACGTCATAATTTAGCCGGGGAGCTGTTTTTT. Its translation: CASSLRHNLAGELFF. This chain links TRBV7-2 with TRBJ2-2; no definite D call. CDR3 length: 15 amino acids. V lost 2 bases to trimming and J lost 6 bases, with 13 bases between them. CDR1 is SGHTA, CDR2 FQGNSA, per germline.

This clonotype was recorded many times. CDR3 DNA: TGTGCAAGTCGCCCCGCTATTGGCGCCGCCGGGAGCGAGCAGTACTTC. This translates into CASRPAIGAAGSEQYF. This sequence joins TRBV12-2 and TRBJ2-7; TRBD2, the table's D call, lacks a check against the DNA. TRBV12-2 has pseudogene status. The CDR3 totals 16 residues.

This clonotype was counted at least ten times. The chain combines TRBV7-2 with TRBJ1-2, with no clear D. V was cut by 3 bases and J by 8 bases, with 16 bases left in between. Germline CDR1 reads SGHTA; CDR2 reads FQGNSA. The CDR3 spans 14 residues. The CDR3 DNA reads TGTGCCAGCAGCTTGCGGGCTGGGAAGGGCGGCTACACCTTC. Translation: CASSLRAGKGGYTF.

This clonotype was recorded many times. The J gene is TRBJ1-4, the V gene TRBV15; the D is unclear. Trimming removed 5 bases from V and 4 bases from J, with 17 bases in between. The CDR3 has 16 amino acids. Germline V gene lookup returns CDR1 LNHNV and CDR2 YYDKDF (reference sequence). This chain's CDR3 is CATSLRRTARNEKLFF. In DNA, the CDR3 is TGTGCCACCAGCCTACGACGGACGGCCCGTAATGAAAAACTGTTTTTT.

The chain combines TRBV12-3 or TRBV12-4 with TRBJ1-2; D unresolved. The CDR3 has 13 residues. V shed 6 bases and J shed 3 bases, with 11 bases lying between them. CDR3 region: CASRPLTDYGYTF. The CDR3 DNA reads as TGTGCCAGCAGGCCACTGACGGACTATGGCTACACCTTC.

This clonotype was detected only a few times. V and J are TRBV27 and TRBJ2-5; D is unclear. V gave up 6 bases and J gave up 3 bases, with 14 bases separating them. This CDR3 has 14 amino acids. Germline assignment: CDR1 MNHEY and CDR2 SMNVEV (reference sequence). Here the CDR3 reads CASSRIALKETQYF. In DNA, the CDR3 is TGTGCCAGCAGCCGCATTGCGCTTAAAGAGACCCAGTACTTC.

This clonotype was detected only a few times. V and J are TRBV5-1 and TRBJ2-7; 7 nucleotides agree with TRBD1. CDR1 SGHRS and CDR2 YFSETQ come from the germline V gene. The CDR3 consists of 14 residues. Trimming took 2 bases from V and 3 from J; bases not matched to a gene: 5. The CDR3 loop is CASSFGTDLYEQYF. CDR3 sequence (DNA): TGCGCCAGCAGCTTCGGGACAGACCTCTACGAGCAGTACTTC. The complete variable domain, with remaining parts taken from reference TRBV5-1 and TRBJ2-7, reads KAGVTQTPRYLIKTRGQQVTLSCSPISGHRSVSWYQQTPGQGLQFLFEYFSETQRNKGNFPGRFSGRQFSNSRSEMNVSTLELGDSALYLCASSFGTDLYEQYFGPGTRLTVT.

This clonotype was observed at least ten times. The CDR3 region is CASTPPRDTQYF. The CDR3 nucleotides read TGTGCCAGCACCCCCCCTCGAGATACGCAGTATTTT. The genes are TRBV11-3 and TRBJ2-3; D ambiguous. The CDR3 extends over 12 amino acids. Looked up from germline, CDR1 is SGHNT and CDR2 is YENEEA. Trimming took off 7 bases at V and 5 bases at J, with 10 bases between the two ends.

This clonotype was seen many times. This rearrangement joins TRBV5-4 to TRBJ1-2, with TRBD1 matching 10 bases. V lost 5 bases to trimming and J lost 5 bases; unmatched junction nucleotides: 3. The CDR3 runs 13 residues. Germline V lookup: CDR1 SGHNT, CDR2 YYREEE (reference sequence). In DNA, the CDR3 is TGTGCCAGCAGTCGGACAGGGGGGTATGGCTACACCTTC. Amino acids: CASSRTGGYGYTF.

This clonotype occurred a few times. The chain couples TRBV20-1 to TRBJ1-2, with D possibly matching TRBD1 (5 bases). The CDR3 loop spans 12 amino acids. Germline values: CDR1 DFQATT, CDR2 SNEGSKA (reference sequence). V was clipped by 1 base and J by 6 bases, with 9 bases between them. CDR3 nucleotides: TGCAGTGCTAGAGCGGGGGTTGATGGCTACACCTTC. This sequence encodes CSARAGVDGYTF.

This clonotype was detected many times. The V and J genes are TRBV7-6 and TRBJ2-2; 7 nucleotides line up with TRBD1. Germline V gives CDR1 SGHVS, CDR2 FNYEAQ. The CDR3 length is 14 residues. The V segment lost 5 bases and the J segment 7 bases; nucleotides outside the gene matches: 7. The CDR3 nucleotides read TGTGCCAGCAGCCGGACAGGCCCAGGCGGGGAGCTGTTTTTT. Its protein product is CASSRTGPGGELFF. Full variable domain (rest looked up from reference TRBV7-6 and TRBJ2-2): GAGVSQSPRYKVTKRGQDVALRCDPISGHVSLYWYRQALGQGPEFLTYFNYEAQQDKSGLPNDRFSAERPEGSISTLTIQRTEQRDSAMYRCASSRTGPGGELFFGEGSRLTVL.

The chain combines TRBV7-9 with TRBJ2-5; TRBD1 agrees at 7 bases. V was clipped by 4 bases and J by 2 bases; unmatched bases: 7. CDR3 size: 15 residues. From germline, CDR1 is SEHNR and CDR2 FQNEAQ (reference sequence). CDR3 DNA: TGTGCCAGCAGCTCACGGGACAGTTTACAAGAGACCCAGTACTTC. Residues: CASSSRDSLQETQYF.

Notes on this clonotype: This sequence may be a read error, since a much larger clone differs from it by one base. This chain uses TRBV6-2 or TRBV6-3 with TRBJ2-7; 10 bases are shared with TRBD2. Germline V gene lookup returns CDR1 MNHEY and CDR2 SVGEGT. Trimming took 11 bases from V and 5 from J; bases not matched to a gene: 15. CDR3 length: 15 amino acids. The CDR3 region has the DNA TGTGCCGGCGGCAAAGGGTGGGGGACTAGCGACGAGCAGTACTTC. This translates into CAGGKGWGTSDEQYF.

This clonotype was detected many times. The J gene is TRBJ2-4, the V gene TRBV6-1, with a tentative D call TRBD2 (5 bases). The CDR3 runs to 13 residues. Trimming removed 5 bases from V and 3 bases from J, with 8 bases in between. Germline CDR1 and CDR2: MNHNS and SASEGT. The CDR3 nucleotides read TGTGCCAGCAGTATCCGGGACAAAAACATTCAGTACTTC. Residues: CASSIRDKNIQYF.

This clonotype occurred many times. V and J are TRBV7-9 and TRBJ1-5, with unresolved D. CDR1 and CDR2 (germline): SEHNR, FQNEAQ (reference sequence). The V end was cut by 5 bases, the J end by 3 bases, with 8 bases between. CDR3 length: 13 amino acids. The CDR3 protein is CASSVQANQPQHF. Here the CDR3 DNA reads TGTGCCAGCAGCGTTCAGGCCAATCAGCCCCAGCATTTT.

The rearrangement links TRBV12-3 or TRBV12-4 to TRBJ2-5, with TRBD2 matching over 8 bases. There are 15 residues in the CDR3. Losses at the gene ends were 5 bases for V and 4 bases for J; bases not matched to a gene: 9. The CDR3 sequence is CASSPAGVLSETQYF. CDR3 nucleotides: TGTGCCAGCAGTCCAGCGGGAGTCCTTTCAGAGACCCAGTACTTC.

The gene calls are TRBV6-1 and TRBJ1-1, with 7 bases aligning to TRBD1. CDR3 size: 14 residues. The V segment lost 7 bases and the J segment 1 base; nucleotides outside the gene matches: 6. The germline CDR1 and CDR2 sequences are MNHNS and SASEGT. The CDR3 loop is CASTTTGSNTEAFF. The CDR3 region has the DNA TGTGCCAGCACAACGACAGGGTCGAACACTGAAGCTTTCTTT.